Listed here are 11 T cell receptor beta chains from one sample, sequenced in a study of cytomegalovirus exposure and HLA in healthy donors (dated by TCRdb to 2015 to 2018). Receptor libraries were prepared by the immunoSEQ multiplex PCR assay. The multiplex PCR relied on a mix of 60 forward primers for TCR Vbeta segments and 13 reverse primers for TCR Jbeta segments. The clones in this table, taken by TCRdb from immuneACCESS, are in-frame only. Not every clone is retained; where verified, under half of the shortfall comes from an unresolved V gene, and the cause of the rest is unknown. Recorded for this sample are around 160,000 clones; 75% to 80% of them occurred a single time. The top ten clonotypes cover about 3% of the sample. Sequencing was carried out using PBMCs. The receptors shown here come from a man between 40 and 49 years old in good health and CMV-seropositive.

This clone was counted only a few times. V gene TRBV5-5 combines with J gene TRBJ1-1; 7 bases are a match to TRBD1. The germline V gene has CDR1 SGHKS and CDR2 YYEKEE (reference sequence). V was pared by 4 bases and J by 10 bases, with 7 bases of the junction left unmatched. This CDR3 region has 12 residues. Written as DNA, the CDR3 is TGTGCCAGCAGCCCAGAGGCAGGGGGAGCTTTCTTT. It specifies CASSPEAGGAFF.

This clone has just a few counts. The rearrangement uses TRBV4-1 and TRBJ2-5, with D possibly TRBD2 on 6 matching bases. The CDR3 loop spans 16 amino acids. V was clipped by 3 bases and J by 7 bases, with 21 bases between them. The germline CDR1 and CDR2 sequences are MGHRA and YSYEKL. The CDR3 here is CASSQAGQAGGRTQYF. Here the CDR3 DNA reads TGCGCCAGCAGCCAGGCAGGGCAGGCCGGGGGAAGGACCCAGTACTTC.

This clone was seen a single time. V is TRBV7-2 and J is TRBJ2-7; 7 bases are shared with TRBD1. Germline trimming cut 3 bases from V and 4 bases from J; bases unmatched to any gene: 12. CDR1 is SGHTA, CDR2 FQGNSA, per germline. The CDR3 is 16 residues long. The CDR3, as DNA: TGTGCCAGCAGCTTTCCCACGACAGGGAAGTTGTACGAGCAGTACTTC. Its translation: CASSFPTTGKLYEQYF.

The chain combines TRBV2 with TRBJ1-5; D is ambiguous. Per the germline V gene, CDR1 is SNHLY and CDR2 is FYNNEI. V gave up 5 bases and J gave up 6 bases, with 11 bases separating them. The CDR3 is 13 residues long. The CDR3 coding sequence is TGTGCCAGCAGTTATGTTTCGGGTCAGCCCCAGCATTTT. It yields the protein CASSYVSGQPQHF.

The V and J genes are TRBV5-1 and TRBJ2-3; possible D gene TRBD1, 6 bases. V gave up 6 bases and J gave up 1 base, with 24 bases separating them. The CDR3 extends over 18 amino acids. Germline V gives CDR1 SGHRS, CDR2 YFSETQ. CDR3 amino acids: CASTHGSGTSFRTDTQYF. The CDR3 coding sequence is TGCGCCAGCACCCACGGTTCCGGGACATCTTTTCGCACAGATACGCAGTATTTT.

This clone is a singleton in its sample. The chain has TRBV18 and TRBJ1-1; D is uncertain. The germline V and J ends were trimmed by 2 bases and 7 bases, with 8 bases remaining between them. The CDR3 has 12 residues. The germline V gene has CDR1 KGHSH and CDR2 LQKENI. The CDR3: CASSPETVEAFF. CDR3 DNA sequence: TGTGCCAGCTCACCAGAAACAGTTGAAGCTTTCTTT. Supplemented by reference TRBV18 and TRBJ1-1, the full variable domain reads NAGVMQNPRHLVRRRGQEARLRCSPMKGHSHVYWYRQLPEEGLKFMVYLQKENIIDESGMPKERFSAEFPKEGPSILRIQQVVRGDSAAYFCASSPETVEAFFGQGTRLTVV.

The gene calls are TRBV19 and TRBJ1-1; 7 bases line up with TRBD1. The CDR3 is made up of 14 amino acids. CDR1 LNHDA and CDR2 SQIVND come from the germline V gene (reference sequence). The V segment lost 3 bases and the J segment 5 bases; nucleotides outside the gene matches: 6. This chain's CDR3 is CASSIFSGGTEAFF. CDR3 nucleotide sequence: TGTGCCAGTAGTATTTTTTCAGGGGGAACTGAAGCTTTCTTT.

The chain employs TRBV5-5 and TRBJ2-3; D perhaps matches TRBD2 (8 bases). Trimming left V 6 bases short and J 2 bases short, with 25 bases between. CDR3 length: 18 residues. Per germline, CDR1 SGHKS and CDR2 YYEKEE (reference sequence). DNA of the CDR3: TGTGCCAGCAACGGAAGGGGGCGCGGAGCGGGAGACACAGATACGCAGTATTTT. This encodes CASNGRGRGAGDTDTQYF.

The table lists this clone with a few counts. This chain connects TRBV4-3 to TRBJ2-1; TRBD2 matches 10 bases. Germline values: CDR1 LGHNA, CDR2 YSLEER. V lost 5 bases to trimming and J lost 4 bases; unmatched junction nucleotides: 5. The CDR3 is 15 residues long. CDR3 nucleotides: TGCGCCAGCAGCTACGGACTAGCGGTGTACAATGAGCAGTTCTTC. It translates to CASSYGLAVYNEQFF.

The chain uses TRBV29-1 and TRBJ2-1, with D possibly matching TRBD1 (6 bases). Germline V gene lookup returns CDR1 SQVTM and CDR2 ANQGSEA. V was clipped by 6 bases and J by 1 base, with 16 bases between them. CDR3 length: 15 amino acids. The CDR3 region is CSVASQGISYNEQFF. CDR3 DNA sequence: TGCAGCGTCGCCTCTCAGGGGATATCCTACAATGAGCAGTTCTTC.

The chain has TRBV5-1 and TRBJ2-2; 7 bases agree with TRBD1. V was clipped by 1 base and J by 7 bases; unmatched bases: 7. The V gene's germline CDR1 is SGHRS and CDR2 YFSETQ. The CDR3 loop spans 15 amino acids. CDR3 loop: CASSLNKGASGELFF. The CDR3 region has the DNA TGCGCCAGCAGCTTGAACAAGGGGGCCAGCGGGGAGCTGTTTTTT.